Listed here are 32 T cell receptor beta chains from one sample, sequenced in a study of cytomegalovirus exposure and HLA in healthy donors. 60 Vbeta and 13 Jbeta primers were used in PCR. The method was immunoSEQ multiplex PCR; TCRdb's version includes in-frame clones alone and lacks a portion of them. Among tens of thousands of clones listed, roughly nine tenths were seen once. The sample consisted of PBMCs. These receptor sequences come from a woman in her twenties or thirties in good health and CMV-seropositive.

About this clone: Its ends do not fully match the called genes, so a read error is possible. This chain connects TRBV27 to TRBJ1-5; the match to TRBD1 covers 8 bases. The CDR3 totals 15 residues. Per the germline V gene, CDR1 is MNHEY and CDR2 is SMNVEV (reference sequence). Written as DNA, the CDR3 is TGTGCCGGCAGTTTATTTCCAGGGGGCTTACAGCCCCAGCATTTT. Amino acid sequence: CAGSLFPGGLQPQHF.

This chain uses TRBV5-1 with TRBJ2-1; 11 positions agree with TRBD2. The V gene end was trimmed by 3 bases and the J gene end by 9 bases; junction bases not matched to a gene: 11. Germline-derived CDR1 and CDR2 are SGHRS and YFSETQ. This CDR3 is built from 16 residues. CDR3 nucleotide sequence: TGCGCCAGCAGCTCACTAACTAGCGGGAGCCCCCCTGAGCAGTTCTTC. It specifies CASSSLTSGSPPEQFF.

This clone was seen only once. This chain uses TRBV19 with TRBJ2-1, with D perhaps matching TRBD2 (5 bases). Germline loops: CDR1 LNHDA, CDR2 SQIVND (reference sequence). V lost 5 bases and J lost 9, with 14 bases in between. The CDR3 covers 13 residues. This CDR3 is CASSFGGSFEQFF. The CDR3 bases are TGTGCCAGTAGTTTCGGAGGTTCATTTGAGCAGTTCTTC.

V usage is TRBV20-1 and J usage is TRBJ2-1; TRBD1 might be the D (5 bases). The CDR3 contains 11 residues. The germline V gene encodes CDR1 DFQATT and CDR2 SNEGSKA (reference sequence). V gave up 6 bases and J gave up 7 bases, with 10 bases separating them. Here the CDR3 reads CSAPNRNEQFF. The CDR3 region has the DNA TGCAGTGCCCCTAACAGGAATGAGCAGTTCTTC.

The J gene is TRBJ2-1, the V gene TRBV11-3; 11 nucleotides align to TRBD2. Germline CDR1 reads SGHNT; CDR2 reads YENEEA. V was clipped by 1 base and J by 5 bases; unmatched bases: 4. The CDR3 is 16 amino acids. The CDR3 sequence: CASSLGLAGGDNEQFF. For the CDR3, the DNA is TGTGCCAGCAGCTTAGGGCTAGCGGGAGGTGACAATGAGCAGTTCTTC. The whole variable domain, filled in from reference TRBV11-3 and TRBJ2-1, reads EAGVVQSPRYKIIEKKQPVAFWCNPISGHNTLYWYLQNLGQGPELLIRYENEEAVDDSQLPKDRFSAERLKGVDSTLKIQPAELGDSAVYLCASSLGLAGGDNEQFFGPGTRLTVL.

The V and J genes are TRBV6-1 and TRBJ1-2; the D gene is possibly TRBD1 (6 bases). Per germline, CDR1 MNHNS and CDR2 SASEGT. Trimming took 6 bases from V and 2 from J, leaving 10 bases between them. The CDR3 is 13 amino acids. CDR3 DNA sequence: TGTGCCAGCAGCCCCAGGGGAAACTATGGCTACACCTTC. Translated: CASSPRGNYGYTF.

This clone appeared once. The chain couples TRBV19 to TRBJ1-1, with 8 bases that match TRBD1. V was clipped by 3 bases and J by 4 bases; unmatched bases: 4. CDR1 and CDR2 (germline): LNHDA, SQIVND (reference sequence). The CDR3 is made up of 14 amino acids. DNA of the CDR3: TGTGCCAGTAGTATTTACAGGGGGAGCACTGAAGCTTTCTTT. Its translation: CASSIYRGSTEAFF. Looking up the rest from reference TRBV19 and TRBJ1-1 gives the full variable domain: DGGITQSPKYLFRKEGQNVTLSCEQNLNHDAMYWYRQDPGQGLRLIYYSQIVNDFQKGDIAEGYSVSREKKESFPLTVTSAQKNPTAFYLCASSIYRGSTEAFFGQGTRLTVV.

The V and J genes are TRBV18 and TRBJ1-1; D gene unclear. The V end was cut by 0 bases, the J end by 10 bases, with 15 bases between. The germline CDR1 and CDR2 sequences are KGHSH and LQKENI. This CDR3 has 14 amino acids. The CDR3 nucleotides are TGTGCCAGCTCACCACCGAGGAACCCTTCGGGAGCTTTCTTT. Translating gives CASSPPRNPSGAFF.

CDR3 protein: CASSESRVITEAFF. The DNA of the CDR3 is TGCGCCAGCAGTGAGTCGAGGGTTATCACTGAAGCTTTCTTT. J is TRBJ1-1 and V is TRBV10-1, with D unresolved. CDR1 is WNHNN and CDR2 is SYGVQD in the germline V gene (reference sequence). Trimming left V 0 bases short and J 4 bases short, with 9 bases between. There are 14 residues in the CDR3.

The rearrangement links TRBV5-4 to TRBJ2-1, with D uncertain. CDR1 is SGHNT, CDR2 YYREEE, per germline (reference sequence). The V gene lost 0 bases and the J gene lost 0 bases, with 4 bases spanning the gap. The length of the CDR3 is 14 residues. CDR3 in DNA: TGTGCCAGCAGCTTGGCGAGCTCCTACAATGAGCAGTTCTTC. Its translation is CASSLASSYNEQFF.

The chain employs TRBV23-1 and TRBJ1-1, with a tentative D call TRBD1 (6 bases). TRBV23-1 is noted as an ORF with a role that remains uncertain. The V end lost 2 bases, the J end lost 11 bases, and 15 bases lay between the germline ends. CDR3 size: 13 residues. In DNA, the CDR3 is TGCGCCAGCAGTCAAGTCACAGGGCATCGCGCTTTCTTT. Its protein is CASSQVTGHRAFF.

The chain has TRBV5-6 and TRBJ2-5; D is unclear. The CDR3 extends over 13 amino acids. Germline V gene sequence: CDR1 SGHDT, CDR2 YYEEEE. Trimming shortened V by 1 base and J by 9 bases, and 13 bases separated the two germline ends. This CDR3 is CASSLRRSEAQYF. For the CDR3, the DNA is TGTGCCAGCAGCTTGCGGCGCAGTGAGGCCCAGTACTTC. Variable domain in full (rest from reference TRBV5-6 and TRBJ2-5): DAGVTQSPTHLIKTRGQQVTLRCSPKSGHDTVSWYQQALGQGPQFIFQYYEEEERQRGNFPDRFSGHQFPNYSSELNVNALLLGDSALYLCASSLRRSEAQYFGPGTRLLVL.

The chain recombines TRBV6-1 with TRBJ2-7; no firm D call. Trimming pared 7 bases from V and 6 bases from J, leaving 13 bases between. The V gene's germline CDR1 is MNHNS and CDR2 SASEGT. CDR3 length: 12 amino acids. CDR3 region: CASTLDTSEQYF. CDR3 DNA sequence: TGTGCCAGCACGCTAGATACCTCCGAGCAGTACTTC.

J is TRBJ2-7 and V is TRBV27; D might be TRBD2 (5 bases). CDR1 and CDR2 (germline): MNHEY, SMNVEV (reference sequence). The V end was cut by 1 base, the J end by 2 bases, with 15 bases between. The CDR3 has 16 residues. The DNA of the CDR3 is TGTGCCAGCAGTTTATTGAGGGTCACCGGTACCTACGAGCAGTACTTC. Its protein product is CASSLLRVTGTYEQYF.

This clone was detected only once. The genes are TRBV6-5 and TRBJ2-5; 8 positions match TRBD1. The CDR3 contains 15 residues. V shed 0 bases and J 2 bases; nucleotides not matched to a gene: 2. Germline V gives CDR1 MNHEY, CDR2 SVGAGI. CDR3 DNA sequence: TGTGCCAGCAGTTACTCGTGGACAGGGCAAGAGACCCAGTACTTC. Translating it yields CASSYSWTGQETQYF.

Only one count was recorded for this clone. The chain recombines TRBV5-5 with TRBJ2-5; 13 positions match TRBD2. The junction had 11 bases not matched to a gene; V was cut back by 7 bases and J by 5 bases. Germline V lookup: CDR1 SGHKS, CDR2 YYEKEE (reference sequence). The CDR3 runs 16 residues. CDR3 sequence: CASGWTSGSRAETQYF. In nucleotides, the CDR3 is TGTGCCAGCGGATGGACTAGCGGGAGTAGGGCGGAGACCCAGTACTTC.

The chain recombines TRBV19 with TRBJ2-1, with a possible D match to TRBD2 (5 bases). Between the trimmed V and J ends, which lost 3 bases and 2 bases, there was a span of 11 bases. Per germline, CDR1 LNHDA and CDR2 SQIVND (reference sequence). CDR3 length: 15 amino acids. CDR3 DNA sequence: TGTGCCAGTAGTATTTCCAGCGGTACCTACAATGAGCAGTTCTTC. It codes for CASSISSGTYNEQFF.

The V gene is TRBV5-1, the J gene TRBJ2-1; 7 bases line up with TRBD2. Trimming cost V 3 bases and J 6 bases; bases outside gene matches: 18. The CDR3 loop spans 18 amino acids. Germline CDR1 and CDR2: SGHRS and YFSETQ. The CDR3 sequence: CASSSTMGVGGPGNEQFF. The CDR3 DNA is TGCGCCAGCAGCTCGACCATGGGTGTGGGAGGGCCGGGCAATGAGCAGTTCTTC. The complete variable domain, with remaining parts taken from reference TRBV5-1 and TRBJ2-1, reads KAGVTQTPRYLIKTRGQQVTLSCSPISGHRSVSWYQQTPGQGLQFLFEYFSETQRNKGNFPGRFSGRQFSNSRSEMNVSTLELGDSALYLCASSSTMGVGGPGNEQFFGPGTRLTVL.

CDR3 in DNA: TGTGCCAGCAGCGGACGACTAGCGAACAATGAGCAGTTCTTC. It yields the protein CASSGRLANNEQFF. The chain carries TRBV11-3 and TRBJ2-1; 8 bases match TRBD2. Germline V CDR1 and CDR2: SGHNT, YENEEA. This CDR3 contains 14 residues. The trim removed 5 bases at V and 5 bases at J, leaving 5 bases unmatched.

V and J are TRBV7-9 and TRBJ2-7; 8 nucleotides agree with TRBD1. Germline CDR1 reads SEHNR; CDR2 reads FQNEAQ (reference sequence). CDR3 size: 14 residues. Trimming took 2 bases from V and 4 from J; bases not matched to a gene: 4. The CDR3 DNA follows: TGTGCCAGCAGCTTATCTGGACAGGGATACGAGCAGTACTTC. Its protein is CASSLSGQGYEQYF.

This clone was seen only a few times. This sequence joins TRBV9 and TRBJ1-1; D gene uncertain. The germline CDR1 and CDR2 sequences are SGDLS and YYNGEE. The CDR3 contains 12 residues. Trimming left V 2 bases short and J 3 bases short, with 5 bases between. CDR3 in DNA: TGTGCCAGCAGCGTCGGGGACACTGAAGCTTTCTTT. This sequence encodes CASSVGDTEAFF.

The CDR3 sequence is CASSSITELIGNTIYF. The DNA of the CDR3 is TGTGCCAGCAGTTCTATCACTGAGCTTATCGGAAACACCATATATTTT. The V call is TRBV6-5, the J call TRBJ1-3; D call uncertain. The V gene's germline CDR1 is MNHEY and CDR2 SVGAGI. Deletions cut 4 bases from V and 4 bases from J, with 17 bases between. The CDR3 is made up of 16 amino acids.

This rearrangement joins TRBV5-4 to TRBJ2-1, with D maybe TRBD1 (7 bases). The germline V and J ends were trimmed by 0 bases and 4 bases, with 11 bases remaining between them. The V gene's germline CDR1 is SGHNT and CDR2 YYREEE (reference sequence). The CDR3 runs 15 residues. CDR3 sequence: CASSLVAGGYNEQFF. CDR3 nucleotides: TGTGCCAGCAGCTTGGTGGCAGGGGGGTACAATGAGCAGTTCTTC.

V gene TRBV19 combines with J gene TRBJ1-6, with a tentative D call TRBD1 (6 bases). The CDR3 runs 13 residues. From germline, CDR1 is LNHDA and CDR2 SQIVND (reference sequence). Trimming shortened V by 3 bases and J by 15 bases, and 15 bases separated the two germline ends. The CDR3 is CASSIGQFAVLHF. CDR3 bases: TGTGCCAGTAGTATTGGACAGTTCGCGGTCCTCCACTTT.

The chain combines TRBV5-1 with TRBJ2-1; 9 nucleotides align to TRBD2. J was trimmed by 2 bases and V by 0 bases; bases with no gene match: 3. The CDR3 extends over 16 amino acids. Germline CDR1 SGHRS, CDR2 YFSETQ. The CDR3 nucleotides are TGCGCCAGCAGCTTGGGTAGCGGGAGCGCCTACAATGAGCAGTTCTTC. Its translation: CASSLGSGSAYNEQFF.

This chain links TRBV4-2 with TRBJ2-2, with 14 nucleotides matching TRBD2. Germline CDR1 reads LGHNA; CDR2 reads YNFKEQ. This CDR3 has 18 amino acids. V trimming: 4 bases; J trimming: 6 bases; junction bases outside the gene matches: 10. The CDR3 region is CASSLSGTSGSGAGELFF. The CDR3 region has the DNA TGTGCCAGCAGCCTCTCCGGGACTAGCGGGAGTGGGGCCGGGGAGCTGTTTTTT.

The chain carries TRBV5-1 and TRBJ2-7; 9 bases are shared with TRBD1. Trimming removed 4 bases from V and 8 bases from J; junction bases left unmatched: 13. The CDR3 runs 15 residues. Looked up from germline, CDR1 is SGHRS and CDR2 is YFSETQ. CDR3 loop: CASSPMDRGEGKQYF. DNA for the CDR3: TGCGCCAGCAGCCCTATGGACAGGGGCGAGGGGAAGCAGTACTTC.

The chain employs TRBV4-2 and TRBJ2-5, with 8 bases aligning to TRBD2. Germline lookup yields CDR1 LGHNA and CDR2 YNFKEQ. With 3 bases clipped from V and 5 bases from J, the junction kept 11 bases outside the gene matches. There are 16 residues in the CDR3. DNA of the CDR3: TGTGCCAGCAGCCAGTCGGGGCGGGAGGAGTTGGAGACCCAGTACTTC. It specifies CASSQSGREELETQYF.

In DNA, the CDR3 is TGTGCCAGCAGCGGGACGCTAGCGTACGGCACAGATACGCAGTATTTT. Protein sequence: CASSGTLAYGTDTQYF. The chain joins TRBV27 to TRBJ2-3; perhaps TRBD2 as D (6 bases). The germline CDR1 and CDR2 sequences are MNHEY and SMNVEV (reference sequence). The CDR3 runs to 16 residues. Trimming removed 6 bases from V and 1 base from J, with 17 bases in between.

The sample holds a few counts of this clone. The CDR3 DNA reads TGTGCCAGCAGCGTGGGGGGGGCGGCAGATACGCAGTATTTT. Translating gives CASSVGGAADTQYF. The chain combines TRBV9 with TRBJ2-3; possibly TRBD2 for D (7 bases). The germline V gene has CDR1 SGDLS and CDR2 YYNGEE. The V gene lost 2 bases and the J gene lost 4 bases, with 11 bases spanning the gap. This CDR3 has 14 amino acids.

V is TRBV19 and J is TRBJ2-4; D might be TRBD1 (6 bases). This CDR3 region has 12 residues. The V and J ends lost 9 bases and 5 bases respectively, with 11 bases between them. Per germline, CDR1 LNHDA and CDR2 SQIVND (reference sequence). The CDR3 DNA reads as TGTGCCAGCTCGGGACACGAAAACATTCAGTACTTC. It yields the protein CASSGHENIQYF.

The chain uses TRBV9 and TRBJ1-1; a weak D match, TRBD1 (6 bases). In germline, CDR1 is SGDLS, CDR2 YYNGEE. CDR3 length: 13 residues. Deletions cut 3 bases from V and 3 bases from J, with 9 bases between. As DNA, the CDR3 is TGTGCCAGCAGCGGGGACACTTACACTGAAGCTTTCTTT. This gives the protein CASSGDTYTEAFF.